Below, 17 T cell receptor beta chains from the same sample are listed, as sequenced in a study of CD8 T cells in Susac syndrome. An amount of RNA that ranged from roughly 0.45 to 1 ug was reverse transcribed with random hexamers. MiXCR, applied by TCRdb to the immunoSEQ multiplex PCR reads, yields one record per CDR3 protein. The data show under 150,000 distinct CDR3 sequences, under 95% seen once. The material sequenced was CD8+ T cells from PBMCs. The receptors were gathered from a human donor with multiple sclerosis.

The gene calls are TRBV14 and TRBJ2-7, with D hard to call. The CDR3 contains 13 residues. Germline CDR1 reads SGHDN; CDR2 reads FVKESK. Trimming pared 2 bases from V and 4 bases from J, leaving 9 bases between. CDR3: CASSQPDGYEQYF. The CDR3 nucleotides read TGTGCCAGCAGCCAACCTGACGGATACGAGCAGTACTTC.

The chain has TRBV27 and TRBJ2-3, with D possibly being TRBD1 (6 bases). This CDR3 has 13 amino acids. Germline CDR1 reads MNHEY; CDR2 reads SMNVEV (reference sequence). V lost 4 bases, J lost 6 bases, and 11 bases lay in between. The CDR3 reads CASSSQGRDTQYF. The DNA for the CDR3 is TGTGCCAGCAGTTCACAGGGTCGTGATACGCAGTATTTT.

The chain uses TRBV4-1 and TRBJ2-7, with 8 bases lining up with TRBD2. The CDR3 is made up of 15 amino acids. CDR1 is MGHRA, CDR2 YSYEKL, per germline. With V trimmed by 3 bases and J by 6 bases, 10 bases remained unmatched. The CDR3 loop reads CASSHSPGLVAEQYF. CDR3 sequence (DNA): TGCGCCAGCAGCCATTCTCCGGGACTAGTCGCCGAGCAGTACTTC.

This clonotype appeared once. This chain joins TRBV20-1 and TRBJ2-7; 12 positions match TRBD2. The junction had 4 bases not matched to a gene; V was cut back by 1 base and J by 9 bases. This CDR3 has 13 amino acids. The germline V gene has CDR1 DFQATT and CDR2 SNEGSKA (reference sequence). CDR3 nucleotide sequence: TGCAGTGCTAGAGGACTAGCGGGAGTTATGCAGTACTTC. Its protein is CSARGLAGVMQYF.

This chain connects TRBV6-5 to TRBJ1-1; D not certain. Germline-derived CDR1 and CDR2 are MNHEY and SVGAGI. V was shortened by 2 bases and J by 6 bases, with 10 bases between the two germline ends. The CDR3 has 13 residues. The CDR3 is CASSYVEGAEAFF. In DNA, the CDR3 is TGTGCCAGCAGTTACGTGGAGGGCGCTGAAGCTTTCTTT.

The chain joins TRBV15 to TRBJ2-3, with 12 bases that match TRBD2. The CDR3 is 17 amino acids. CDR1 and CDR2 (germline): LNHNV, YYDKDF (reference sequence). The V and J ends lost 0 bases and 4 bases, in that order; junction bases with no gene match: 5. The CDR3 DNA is TGTGCCACCAGCAGAGATCTGCTAGCGGGAGGGCCAGATACGCAGTATTTT. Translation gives CATSRDLLAGGPDTQYF. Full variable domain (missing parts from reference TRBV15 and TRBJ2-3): DAMVIQNPRYQVTQFGKPVTLSCSQTLNHNVMYWYQQKSSQAPKLLFHYYDKDFNNEADTPDNFQSRRPNTSFCFLDIRSPGLGDTAMYLCATSRDLLAGGPDTQYFGPGTRLTVL.

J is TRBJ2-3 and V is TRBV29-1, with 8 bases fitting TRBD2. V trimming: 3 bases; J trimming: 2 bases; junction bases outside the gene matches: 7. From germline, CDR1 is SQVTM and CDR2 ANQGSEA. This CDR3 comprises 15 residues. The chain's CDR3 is CSVEASGQLTDTQYF. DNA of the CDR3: TGCAGCGTTGAGGCTAGCGGGCAACTCACAGATACGCAGTATTTT.

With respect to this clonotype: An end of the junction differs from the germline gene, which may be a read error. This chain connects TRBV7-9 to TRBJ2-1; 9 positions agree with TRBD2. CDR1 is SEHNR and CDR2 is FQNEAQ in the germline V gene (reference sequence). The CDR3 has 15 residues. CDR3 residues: CASSLTSGGPNEQSF. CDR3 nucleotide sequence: TGTGCCAGCAGCTTGACTAGCGGCGGTCCGAATGAGCAGTCCTTC.

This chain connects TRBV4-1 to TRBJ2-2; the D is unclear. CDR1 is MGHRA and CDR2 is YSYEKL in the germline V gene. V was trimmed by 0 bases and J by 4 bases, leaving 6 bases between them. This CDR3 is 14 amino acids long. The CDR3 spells CASSQDPTTGELFF. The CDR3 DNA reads TGCGCCAGCAGCCAAGACCCCACCACCGGGGAGCTGTTTTTT.

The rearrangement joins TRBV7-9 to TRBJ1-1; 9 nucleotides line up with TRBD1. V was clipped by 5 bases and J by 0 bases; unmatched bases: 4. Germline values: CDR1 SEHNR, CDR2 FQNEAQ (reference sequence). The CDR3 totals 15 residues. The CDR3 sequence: CASSRQGDLNTEAFF. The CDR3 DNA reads TGTGCCAGCAGCCGACAGGGGGATTTGAACACTGAAGCTTTCTTT.

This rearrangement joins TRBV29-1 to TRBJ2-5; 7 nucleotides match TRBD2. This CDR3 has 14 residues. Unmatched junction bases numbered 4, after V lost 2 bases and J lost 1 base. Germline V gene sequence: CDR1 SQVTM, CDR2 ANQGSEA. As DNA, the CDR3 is TGCAGCGTTGAACCTCTAGCGGTCCAAGAGACCCAGTACTTC. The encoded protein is CSVEPLAVQETQYF.

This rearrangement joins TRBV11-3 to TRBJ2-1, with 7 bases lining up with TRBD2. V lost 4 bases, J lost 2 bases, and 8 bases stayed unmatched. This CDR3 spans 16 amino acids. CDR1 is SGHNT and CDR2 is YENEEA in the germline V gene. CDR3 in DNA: TGTGCCAGCAGCTCCCGCCGGGAGGAGACCTACAATGAGCAGTTCTTC. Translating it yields CASSSRREETYNEQFF.

Here the CDR3 DNA reads TGCAGTGGAGGGTCTAGCGACTACAATGAGCAGTTCTTC. It codes for CSGGSSDYNEQFF. This sequence joins TRBV20-1 and TRBJ2-1; TRBD2 might be the D (6 bases). The CDR3 has 13 amino acids. Germline V gene lookup returns CDR1 DFQATT and CDR2 SNEGSKA (reference sequence). Trimming took 7 bases from V and 3 from J, leaving 13 bases between them.

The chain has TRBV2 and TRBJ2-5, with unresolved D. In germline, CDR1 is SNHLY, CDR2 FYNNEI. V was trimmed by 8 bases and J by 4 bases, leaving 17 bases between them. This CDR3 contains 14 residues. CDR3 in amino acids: CASETRALGETQYF. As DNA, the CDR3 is TGTGCCAGCGAGACAAGGGCATTGGGAGAGACCCAGTACTTC.

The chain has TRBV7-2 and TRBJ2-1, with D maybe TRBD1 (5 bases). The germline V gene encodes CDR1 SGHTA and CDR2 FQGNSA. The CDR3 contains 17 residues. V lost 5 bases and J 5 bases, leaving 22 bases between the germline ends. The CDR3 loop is CASSPMPGGASNNEQFF. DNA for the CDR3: TGTGCCAGCAGCCCAATGCCGGGTGGGGCAAGTAACAATGAGCAGTTCTTC. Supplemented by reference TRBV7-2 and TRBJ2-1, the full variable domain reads GAGVSQSPSNKVTEKGKDVELRCDPISGHTALYWYRQSLGQGLEFLIYFQGNSAPDKSGLPSDRFSAERTGGSVSTLTIQRTQQEDSAVYLCASSPMPGGASNNEQFFGPGTRLTVL.

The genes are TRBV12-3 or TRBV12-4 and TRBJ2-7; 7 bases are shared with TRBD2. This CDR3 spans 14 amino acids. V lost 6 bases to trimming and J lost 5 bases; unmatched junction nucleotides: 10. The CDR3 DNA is TGTGCCAGCAGCCCGATCGGGGGAGGGAACGAGCAGTACTTC. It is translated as CASSPIGGGNEQYF.

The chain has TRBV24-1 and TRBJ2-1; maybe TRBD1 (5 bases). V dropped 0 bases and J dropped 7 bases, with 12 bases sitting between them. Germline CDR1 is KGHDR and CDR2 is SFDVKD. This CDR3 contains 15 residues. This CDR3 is CATSDLGANWNEQFF. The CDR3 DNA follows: TGTGCCACCAGTGATTTGGGGGCAAACTGGAATGAGCAGTTCTTC.